Listed below are T cell receptor beta chains from one sample, sequenced in a study of blood T cell repertoires in COVID-19. The repertoire was sequenced with immunoSEQ multiplex PCR; TCRdb's copy has only in-frame clones and lacks some. The table has under 200,000 clones, 82% seen once. Sample: PBMCs or T cells enriched from blood (not recorded which). Source of these receptors: a woman between 55 and 75 years old with acute COVID-19. The CDR3 runs from the conserved cysteine through the conserved F or W. A D gene is named only where the DNA matches it firmly. Size is omitted from some rows. Given values are once, few, many or a class for expanded clones.

clone size	D gene	V gene	J gene	CDR3 protein	CDR3 DNA
.	TRBD1	TRBV11-2	TRBJ1-2	CASSGPGQGNGYTF	TGTGCCAGCAGCGGACCGGGACAGGGGAATGGCTACACCTTC
few	.	TRBV3-1/TRBV3-2	TRBJ1-2	CASSQVEGTYGYTF	TGTGCCAGCAGCCAAGTGGAGGGCACCTATGGCTACACCTTC
.	TRBD2	TRBV27	TRBJ2-7	CASSRVAAGGSHEQYF	TGTGCCAGCAGTAGAGTGGCCGCGGGAGGTTCCCACGAGCAGTACTTC
.	.	TRBV5-4	TRBJ1-2	CASSPIRGGGGYTF	TGTGCCAGCAGCCCAATACGCGGGGGCGGTGGCTACACCTTC
.	TRBD2	TRBV4-2	TRBJ2-7	CASSPTGGRDEQYF	TGTGCCAGCAGCCCCACGGGGGGGCGCGACGAGCAGTACTTC
.	.	TRBV29-1	TRBJ2-1	CSVGLQSSYNEQFF	TGCAGCGTAGGACTACAAAGCTCCTACAATGAGCAGTTCTTC
.	.	TRBV7-8	TRBJ1-3	CASSLETVLSFSGNTIYF	TGTGCCAGCAGCTTAGAAACGGTCCTCTCCTTCTCTGGAAACACCATATATTTT
once	.	TRBV14	TRBJ2-7	CASSQVRWSYEQYF	TGTGCCAGCAGCCAAGTACGTTGGAGCTACGAGCAGTACTTC
.	TRBD1	TRBV5-1	TRBJ1-2	CASSKDRERGYTF	TGCGCCAGCAGCAAGGACAGGGAACGTGGCTACACCTTC
.	TRBD2	TRBV6-5	TRBJ2-7	CASSYSNREGYEQYF	TGTGCCAGCAGTTACTCGAACCGGGAGGGTTACGAGCAGTACTTC
.	TRBD2	TRBV6-5	TRBJ2-7	CATLPTGGPYEQYF	TGTGCCACCCTCCCAACGGGAGGCCCCTACGAGCAGTACTTC
.	TRBD1	TRBV7-2	TRBJ1-4	CASSRDRGDEKLFF	TGTGCCAGCAGTCGGGACAGGGGTGACGAAAAACTGTTTTTT
few	TRBD1	TRBV5-5	TRBJ1-2	CASLTGEGYTF	TGTGCCAGCCTTACAGGGGAGGGCTACACCTTC
many	.	TRBV3-1/TRBV3-2	TRBJ2-3	CASSLTYDSGGSRDTQYF	TGTGCCAGCAGCCTCACCTACGATAGCGGAGGGTCCAGAGATACGCAGTATTTT
.	TRBD1	TRBV28	TRBJ1-5	CASSPPGQGGQPQHF	TGTGCCAGCAGTCCGCCGGGACAGGGCGGTCAGCCCCAGCATTTT
.	TRBD2	TRBV7-2	TRBJ2-3	CASSLASGGATDTQYF	TGTGCCAGCAGCTTGGCTAGCGGGGGAGCCACAGATACGCAGTATTTT
few	.	TRBV5-1	TRBJ1-2	CASSLGHQGYGYTF	TGCGCCAGCAGCCTGGGACATCAGGGGTATGGCTACACCTTC
.	TRBD1	TRBV4-2	TRBJ1-5	CASSQVNSRQGSNQPQHF	TGTGCCAGCAGCCAAGTGAACTCGAGACAGGGGAGCAATCAGCCCCAGCATTTT
few	.	TRBV2	TRBJ2-3	CASGKALGADTQYF	TGTGCCAGCGGAAAGGCCCTAGGGGCAGATACGCAGTATTTT
few	.	TRBV4-1	TRBJ2-6	CASGEGVGANVLTF	TGCGCCAGCGGCGAGGGGGTTGGGGCCAACGTCCTGACTTTC
.	.	TRBV7-2	TRBJ1-6	CASSSGVIGSPLHF	TGTGCCAGCAGCTCAGGGGTAATAGGCTCACCCCTCCACTTT
.	.	TRBV9	TRBJ1-5	CASSPHPFSNQPQHF	TGTGCCAGCAGCCCACACCCATTCAGCAATCAGCCCCAGCATTTT
.	.	TRBV6-2/TRBV6-3	TRBJ2-1	CASSTTGYRNEQFF	TGTGCCAGCAGTACAACAGGGTATCGCAATGAGCAGTTCTTC
.	TRBD2	TRBV3-1/TRBV3-2	TRBJ2-1	CASSQGLAGFKEQFF	TGTGCCAGCAGCCAAGGCCTAGCGGGTTTCAAAGAGCAGTTCTTC
.	TRBD1	TRBV4-1	TRBJ2-5	CASSHPGQAVQRTQYF	TGCGCCAGCAGCCATCCAGGACAGGCCGTCCAAAGGACCCAGTACTTC
.	.	TRBV4-2	TRBJ1-1	CASTAEGGTEAFF	TGTGCCAGCACCGCGGAGGGAGGGACTGAAGCTTTCTTT
.	.	TRBV6-6	TRBJ1-2	CASTLSFRDGVGGYTF	TGTGCCAGCACCCTATCCTTCCGGGATGGTGTCGGCGGCTACACCTTC
.	TRBD1	TRBV19	TRBJ1-5	CASIGTGGSGNQPQHF	TGTGCCAGTATAGGGACAGGGGGATCGGGCAATCAGCCCCAGCATTTT
.	.	TRBV28	TRBJ2-1	CASSLTGISYNEQFF	TGTGCCAGCAGTTTAACAGGAATCTCCTACAATGAGCAGTTCTTC
few	.	TRBV5-1	TRBJ1-5	CASSWPPYRVYSNQPQHF	TGCGCCAGCAGCTGGCCGCCATACAGGGTTTATAGCAATCAGCCCCAGCATTTT
.	TRBD1	TRBV7-2	TRBJ1-2	CASSPDRQYGYTF	TGTGCCAGCAGTCCGGACAGGCAATATGGCTACACCTTC
.	TRBD2	TRBV3-1/TRBV3-2	TRBJ2-2	CASSQAGGQGELFF	TGTGCCAGCAGCCAAGCGGGAGGCCAGGGGGAGCTGTTTTTT
.	TRBD1	TRBV30	TRBJ1-2	CAGTGAGGYTF	TGTGCCGGCACAGGGGCTGGTGGCTACACCTTC
.	.	TRBV7-9	TRBJ2-7	CASRQTTGNDEQYF	TGTGCCAGCAGGCAAACGACAGGAAACGACGAGCAGTACTTC
few	TRBD1	TRBV9	TRBJ1-1	CASSTMGRGQEAFF	TGTGCCAGCAGCACCATGGGCAGGGGGCAGGAAGCTTTCTTT
few	TRBD1	TRBV4-3	TRBJ1-1	CASSQAPGQPHLGRTEAFF	TGCGCCAGCAGCCAGGCCCCGGGACAGCCCCACTTAGGGAGGACTGAAGCTTTCTTT
.	.	TRBV7-2	TRBJ1-1	CASSLGMVRNTEAFF	TGTGCCAGCAGCTTAGGCATGGTCAGAAACACTGAAGCTTTCTTT
.	.	TRBV12-3/TRBV12-4	TRBJ1-2	CASSLQGGYTF	TGTGCCAGCAGCCTACAGGGTGGCTACACCTTC
.	.	TRBV9	TRBJ2-1	CASSVGSGIHNEQFF	TGTGCCAGCAGCGTAGGATCGGGGATACACAATGAGCAGTTCTTC
.	.	TRBV11-2	TRBJ1-5	CASSLDGGQPQHF	TGTGCCAGCAGCTTAGATGGGGGCCAGCCCCAGCATTTT
.	TRBD1	TRBV9	TRBJ1-2	CASSVGVPTGGYGYTF	TGTGCCAGCAGCGTAGGAGTCCCGACAGGGGGCTATGGCTACACCTTC
.	.	TRBV29-1	TRBJ1-5	CSVGGLWGQPQHF	TGCAGCGTTGGGGGGCTGTGGGGTCAGCCCCAGCATTTT
.	TRBD2	TRBV5-4	TRBJ2-3	CASSLGVAGGHTDTQYF	TGTGCCAGCAGCTTGGGAGTAGCGGGAGGGCACACAGATACGCAGTATTTT
few	TRBD1	TRBV6-4	TRBJ1-2	CASSDFTDRAYGYTF	TGTGCCAGCAGTGACTTTACAGACAGGGCCTATGGCTACACCTTC
.	TRBD2	TRBV10-2	TRBJ2-3	CASRTSDTDTQYF	TGCGCCAGCCGGACTAGCGACACAGATACGCAGTATTTT
.	.	TRBV21-1	TRBJ1-5	CASSKVTTENSNQPQHF	TGTGCCAGCAGCAAAGTAACGACAGAAAATAGCAATCAGCCCCAGCATTTT